The source of this T cell receptor beta chain is a study of T cell responses to AZD1222 COVID-19 vaccine. General observations from the study: Clonal diversity was possibly underestimated; the donors were predominantly white British and more often female. Seropositive at baseline were only six AZD1222 recipients.

Trimming removed 5 bases at V and 4 bases at J, with 11 bases between. This CDR3 has 14 amino acids. Germline V gene data show CDR1 as SGHTA and CDR2 as FQGNSA. TCRdb's table, derived via immunoSEQ multiplex PCR, lists solely in-frame clones and lacks some. The sample has approximately 110,000 clones; roughly 84% are singletons. On this clone itself: Antigen unknown.

This clonotype originated in an adult in good health. The chain couples TRBV7-2 to TRBJ1-4; D might be TRBD1 (5 bases). The sample was peripheral blood, taken on day 0 of AZD1222 vaccination. The CDR3 spells CASSPDRDNEKLFF. The CDR3 DNA follows: TGTGCCAGCAGCCCAGACAGAGATAATGAAAAACTGTTTTTT.